Shown below are 23 T cell receptor beta chains from a single sample sequenced in a study of T cells in Graves' hyperthyroidism and ophthalmopathy. Amplification of TCR beta CDR3 regions used RNA as the template. The TCR CDR3 was amplified in a first-round RT-PCR using the HTBI primer set. TCRdb reprocessed the multiplex PCR reads via MiXCR and lists one record per CDR3 protein. The repertoire holds 500,000 to 750,000 distinct CDR3 sequences, approximately 14% seen once, with roughly 7.3% in the top ten. The sample comprised blood. These receptors were collected from a woman aged 30 to 39 with Graves' hyperthyroidism.

In its sample, this clonotype was seen a few times. The chain joins TRBV10-3 to TRBJ2-1, with 12 nucleotides matching TRBD2. Trimming cost V 2 bases and J 1 base; bases outside gene matches: 0. The germline V gene has CDR1 ENHRY and CDR2 SYGVKD. This CDR3 has 16 residues. The CDR3 coding sequence is TGTGCCATCAGTGAGACTAGCGGGGGGTCCTACAATGAGCAGTTCTTC. Translating it yields CAISETSGGSYNEQFF.

Many counts were recorded for this clonotype. The genes are TRBV28 and TRBJ2-5, with a possible D match to TRBD2 (5 bases). V lost 10 bases and J 4 bases, leaving 16 bases between the germline ends. The CDR3 spans 13 residues. In germline, CDR1 is MDHEN, CDR2 SYDVKM. The CDR3 DNA reads TGTGCCACCACCCGGGGTTCAGGAGAGACCCAGTACTTC. Residues: CATTRGSGETQYF.

This clonotype was seen a few times. The rearrangement links TRBV28 to TRBJ2-7, with D uncertain. This CDR3 has 12 amino acids. CDR1 and CDR2 (germline): MDHEN, SYDVKM. Trimming pared 6 bases from V and 5 bases from J, leaving 11 bases between. The CDR3 nucleotides read TGTGCCAGCAGCCCCGACAATGACGAGCAGTACTTC. As protein: CASSPDNDEQYF.

Ten or more counts support this clonotype. The V gene is TRBV6-1, the J gene TRBJ2-1; perhaps TRBD2 as D (5 bases). The CDR3 covers 13 residues. V was trimmed by 6 bases and J by 5 bases, leaving 11 bases between them. CDR1 is MNHNS, CDR2 SASEGT, per germline. The CDR3 DNA reads TGTGCCAGCAGGTCGACTATGGACAATGAGCAGTTCTTC. As protein: CASRSTMDNEQFF.

The chain has TRBV5-1 and TRBJ2-2; no firm D call. CDR1 is SGHRS and CDR2 is YFSETQ in the germline V gene. The V end was cut by 0 bases, the J end by 2 bases, with 11 bases between. This CDR3 contains 16 residues. Here the CDR3 DNA reads TGCGCCAGCAGCTTGGGGCTGCACGGCAACACCGGGGAGCTGTTTTTT. Protein product: CASSLGLHGNTGELFF.

The rearrangement uses TRBV12-3 or TRBV12-4 and TRBJ2-6, with a possible D match to TRBD1 (6 bases). This CDR3 has 15 residues. The V end was cut by 5 bases, the J end by 2 bases, with 10 bases between. The DNA of the CDR3 is TGTGCCAGCAGTGACTCAGGGGCTGGGGCCAACGTCCTGACTTTC. It translates to CASSDSGAGANVLTF.

V gene TRBV4-3 combines with J gene TRBJ2-7, with 7 bases identical to TRBD1. CDR3 size: 15 residues. The junction had 11 bases not matched to a gene; V was cut back by 4 bases and J by 5 bases. Germline CDR1 is LGHNA and CDR2 is YSLEER. The CDR3 DNA reads TGCGCCAGCAGCCGATCCTTGGGACAGACGGACGAGCAGTACTTC. Protein: CASSRSLGQTDEQYF.

This clonotype has more than one count but fewer than ten. A read error is possible here, since a much larger clone lies one base away. The chain uses TRBV7-2 and TRBJ1-2, with D possibly matching TRBD1 (6 bases). Trimming stripped 0 bases from V and 7 bases from J, with 15 bases between. Germline CDR1 reads SGHTA; CDR2 reads FQGNSA. This CDR3 spans 15 amino acids. Here the CDR3 DNA reads TGTGCCAGCAGCTTAGCGGAGGCGACAGGCTGTGGCTACACCTTC. This gives the protein CASSLAEATGCGYTF. Using reference TRBV7-2 and TRBJ1-2 for the parts outside the CDR3, the full variable domain is GAGVSQSPSNKVTEKGKDVELRCDPISGHTALYWYRQSLGQGLEFLIYFQGNSAPDKSGLPSDRFSAERTGGSVSTLTIQRTQQEDSAVYLCASSLAEATGCGYTFGSGTRLTVV.

This clonotype was detected only a few times. The gene calls are TRBV20-1 and TRBJ1-1; 9 bases are a match to TRBD1. Germline lookup yields CDR1 DFQATT and CDR2 SNEGSKA (reference sequence). The J segment lost 4 bases and the V segment lost 6 bases, leaving 3 bases of the junction unmatched. The CDR3 covers 12 residues. Here the CDR3 reads CSAAQGATEAFF. CDR3 nucleotide sequence: TGCAGTGCCGCACAGGGGGCCACTGAAGCTTTCTTT.

The chain couples TRBV20-1 to TRBJ2-1, with D uncertain. V was clipped by 2 bases and J by 6 bases, with 14 bases between them. This CDR3 is built from 14 residues. Germline V gene lookup returns CDR1 DFQATT and CDR2 SNEGSKA (reference sequence). The DNA for the CDR3 is TGCAGTGCTAGAAGACCCAACGGCGGCAATGAGCAGTTCTTC. Protein: CSARRPNGGNEQFF.

There are many counts of this clonotype. The rearrangement links TRBV2 to TRBJ2-7, with TRBD1 matching over 8 bases. CDR1 and CDR2 from the germline V gene are SNHLY and FYNNEI. This CDR3 has 13 residues. J was trimmed by 7 bases and V by 7 bases; bases with no gene match: 9. CDR3 DNA sequence: TGTGCCAGCATTGCGGACAGGGCTAATGAGCAGTACTTC. It codes for CASIADRANEQYF.

This clonotype was seen a few times. The chain links TRBV20-1 to TRBJ2-1; D not resolved. From germline, CDR1 is DFQATT and CDR2 SNEGSKA (reference sequence). The CDR3 covers 14 residues. Deletions cut 5 bases from V and 2 bases from J, with 13 bases between. The CDR3: CSAPTPSTYNEQFF. The CDR3 nucleotides read TGCAGTGCTCCGACCCCGTCCACCTACAATGAGCAGTTCTTC.

At least ten counts were recorded for this clonotype. The V call is TRBV7-8, the J call TRBJ2-1; no clear D gene. Deletions cut 6 bases from V and 5 bases from J, with 11 bases between. Germline lookup yields CDR1 SGHVS and CDR2 FQNEAQ. The CDR3 loop spans 13 amino acids. CDR3 bases: TGTGCCAGCAGGTCCCATGAGGACAATGAGCAGTTCTTC. Protein: CASRSHEDNEQFF.

This clonotype was seen a handful of times. The chain joins TRBV6-2 or TRBV6-3 to TRBJ2-1; 8 bases are shared with TRBD1. The trim removed 6 bases at V and 6 bases at J, leaving 16 bases unmatched. This CDR3 has 17 amino acids. Germline V gives CDR1 MNHEY, CDR2 SVGEGT. This CDR3 is CASSSLLTGATSNEQFF. The CDR3 DNA sequence: TGTGCCAGCAGCTCCCTCCTGACAGGGGCCACTTCCAATGAGCAGTTCTTC.

This clonotype was detected ten times or more. The V gene is TRBV5-1, the J gene TRBJ1-4; D gene ambiguous. Germline values: CDR1 SGHRS, CDR2 YFSETQ. The CDR3 totals 14 residues. V was clipped by 4 bases and J by 0 bases, with 7 bases between them. The CDR3 DNA reads as TGCGCCAGCAGCGGCATAGCAACTAATGAAAAACTGTTTTTT. This sequence encodes CASSGIATNEKLFF.

This clonotype turned up a few times. This chain uses TRBV29-1 with TRBJ2-2, with unresolved D. The V gene's germline CDR1 is SQVTM and CDR2 ANQGSEA. This CDR3 comprises 12 residues. Trimming took 0 bases from V and 7 from J, leaving 6 bases between them. CDR3 region: CSVEDRNGELFF. CDR3 DNA: TGCAGCGTTGAAGATCGGAACGGGGAGCTGTTTTTT.

This clonotype has at least ten counts. The chain uses TRBV5-1 and TRBJ1-6, with a weak D call TRBD1 (5 bases). CDR1 SGHRS and CDR2 YFSETQ come from the germline V gene. This CDR3 has 14 residues. The V end lost 0 bases, the J end lost 6 bases, and 7 bases lay between the germline ends. The CDR3 reads CASSLAGRNSPLHF. The CDR3 nucleotides are TGCGCCAGCAGCTTGGCAGGGCGTAATTCACCCCTCCACTTT.

This clonotype turned up a few times. This chain links TRBV4-2 with TRBJ2-1, with 8 bases identical to TRBD1. V lost 0 bases to trimming and J lost 10 bases; unmatched junction nucleotides: 8. CDR1 is LGHNA, CDR2 YNFKEQ, per germline. The CDR3 sequence is 15 residues long. The CDR3 DNA follows: TGTGCCAGCAGCCAAGATCTGGCAGGGGGCAGGGAGCAGTTCTTC. It specifies CASSQDLAGGREQFF.

The gene calls are TRBV10-3 and TRBJ1-2, with D hard to call. In germline, CDR1 is ENHRY, CDR2 SYGVKD. CDR3 length: 16 amino acids. V lost 0 bases to trimming and J lost 8 bases, with 19 bases between them. The CDR3 loop reads CAISESNIGVLWGYTF. The CDR3 DNA follows: TGTGCCATCAGTGAGTCGAATATCGGCGTTCTATGGGGCTACACCTTC.

This clonotype has a handful of counts. The CDR3 here is CASSLGGGGLNTEAFF. As DNA, the CDR3 is TGTGCCAGCAGCTTAGGAGGCGGGGGACTGAACACTGAAGCTTTCTTT. The V and J genes are TRBV7-3 and TRBJ1-1; D possibly corresponds to TRBD1 (5 bases). The germline V and J ends were trimmed by 2 bases and 0 bases, with 13 bases remaining between them. The CDR3 is 16 residues long. Looked up from germline, CDR1 is SGHTA and CDR2 is FQGTGA.

The chain recombines TRBV27 with TRBJ2-3; maybe TRBD1 (6 bases). This CDR3 contains 13 residues. Trimming shortened V by 10 bases and J by 6 bases, and 17 bases separated the two germline ends. CDR1 is MNHEY and CDR2 is SMNVEV in the germline V gene (reference sequence). The CDR3 region is CAIWAGAGDTQYF. CDR3 nucleotide sequence: TGTGCCATTTGGGCAGGGGCAGGGGATACGCAGTATTTT.

This clonotype was recorded many times. The genes are TRBV20-1 and TRBJ2-1; no clear D gene. The V end was cut by 3 bases, the J end by 5 bases, with 11 bases between. CDR1 and CDR2 from the germline V gene are DFQATT and SNEGSKA (reference sequence). This CDR3 comprises 13 residues. CDR3 coding DNA: TGCAGTGCTAGTCCCCCAAACAACAATGAGCAGTTCTTC. It specifies CSASPPNNNEQFF.

The chain couples TRBV20-1 to TRBJ2-6; D possibly corresponds to TRBD2 (5 bases). Trimming stripped 5 bases from V and 3 bases from J, with 8 bases between. The CDR3 has 13 amino acids. The V gene's germline CDR1 is DFQATT and CDR2 SNEGSKA (reference sequence). DNA for the CDR3: TGCAGTGCTGGGGAGATTGGGGCCAACGTCCTGACTTTC. Translated: CSAGEIGANVLTF.